These 15 T cell receptor beta chains share one sample of origin, sequenced in a study of shared T cell receptors in the human thymus. Sequencing used immunoSEQ multiplex PCR; TCRdb keeps in-frame clones, though not all of them. The sample records some 700,000 clones, roughly 88% being singletons. These sequences were also reported in another study, on human thymus T cells.

Sequenced material: thymocytes. All receptors derive from a girl younger than two with a congenital heart defect.

This chain uses TRBV7-9 with TRBJ1-5; no clear D gene. Trimming pared 2 bases from V and 2 bases from J, leaving 10 bases between. Germline assignment: CDR1 SEHNR and CDR2 FQNEAQ (reference sequence). The CDR3 is made up of 15 amino acids. The CDR3 loop reads CASSLQEEGNQPQHF. CDR3 nucleotide sequence: TGTGCCAGCAGCTTACAGGAGGAGGGCAATCAGCCCCAGCATTTT.

This rearrangement joins TRBV27 to TRBJ2-1; no clear D gene. The CDR3 length is 16 residues. The V gene's germline CDR1 is MNHEY and CDR2 SMNVEV (reference sequence). V lost 2 bases and J 6 bases, leaving 17 bases between the germline ends. The CDR3 DNA is TGTGCCAGCAGTTTAATTTACAGTGGCCAAGTCAATGAGCAGTTCTTC. Translating gives CASSLIYSGQVNEQFF.

This clone was seen only a few times. The V and J genes are TRBV2 and TRBJ2-2, with 8 bases aligning to TRBD1. Losses at the gene ends were 5 bases for V and 6 bases for J; bases not matched to a gene: 14. Germline V gene data show CDR1 as SNHLY and CDR2 as FYNNEI. The CDR3 contains 17 residues. Here the CDR3 DNA reads TGTGCCAGCAGTAGGGGGACAGGTCGAATCCTAGCCGGGGAGCTGTTTTTT. Its protein product is CASSRGTGRILAGELFF.

In this sample, this clone turned up once. J is TRBJ1-2 and V is TRBV7-8; D ambiguous. This CDR3 has 12 amino acids. The ends were cut back, 6 bases at V and 7 bases at J, with 12 bases in the middle. The germline V gene encodes CDR1 SGHVS and CDR2 FQNEAQ. CDR3 DNA sequence: TGTGCCAGCAGGAATTACAGTTGTGGCTACACCTTC. This gives the protein CASRNYSCGYTF.

V and J are TRBV18 and TRBJ1-1; D not resolved. Per the germline V gene, CDR1 is KGHSH and CDR2 is LQKENI. Between the trimmed V and J ends, which lost 4 bases and 1 base, there was a span of 19 bases. This CDR3 region has 17 residues. The CDR3 here is CASSLSGLGGSNTEAFF. The CDR3 DNA reads TGTGCCAGCTCACTATCCGGACTGGGTGGTTCGAACACTGAAGCTTTCTTT.

The chain uses TRBV5-1 and TRBJ1-6, with D hard to call. CDR1 is SGHRS, CDR2 YFSETQ, per germline. Trimming took 1 base from V and 4 from J, leaving 9 bases between them. The length of the CDR3 is 15 residues. CDR3 loop: CASSLSSSYNSPLHF. DNA for the CDR3: TGCGCCAGCAGCTTGTCCAGTTCTTATAATTCACCCCTCCACTTT. The entire variable domain, with the rest obtained from reference TRBV5-1 and TRBJ1-6, is as follows: KAGVTQTPRYLIKTRGQQVTLSCSPISGHRSVSWYQQTPGQGLQFLFEYFSETQRNKGNFPGRFSGRQFSNSRSEMNVSTLELGDSALYLCASSLSSSYNSPLHFGNGTRLTVT.

The J gene is TRBJ1-2, the V gene TRBV4-3; D gene unclear. V was shortened by 0 bases and J by 2 bases, with 10 bases between the two germline ends. The CDR3 length is 15 residues. Germline loops: CDR1 LGHNA, CDR2 YSLEER. CDR3 in DNA: TGCGCCAGCAGCCAAGAAACCCCCCGGAACTATGGCTACACCTTC. It codes for CASSQETPRNYGYTF.

This clone has just a few counts. The V call is TRBV5-1, the J call TRBJ2-1; TRBD1 agrees at 7 bases. The trim removed 3 bases at V and 9 bases at J, leaving 6 bases unmatched. This CDR3 has 13 residues. Germline lookup yields CDR1 SGHRS and CDR2 YFSETQ. This CDR3 is CASSSNRGIEQFF. CDR3 DNA sequence: TGCGCCAGCAGCTCGAACAGGGGCATTGAGCAGTTCTTC.

The CDR3 sequence: CASKRGARFVKETQYF. The DNA of the CDR3 is TGTGCCTCCAAGCGGGGGGCCCGTTTTGTTAAAGAGACCCAGTACTTC. The rearrangement links TRBV10-3 to TRBJ2-5, with 9 bases fitting TRBD2. The CDR3 contains 16 residues. Germline V gives CDR1 ENHRY, CDR2 SYGVKD. The V gene end was trimmed by 11 bases and the J gene end by 3 bases; junction bases not matched to a gene: 16.

Only one count was recorded for this clone. The rearrangement links TRBV2 to TRBJ2-1; 7 bases line up with TRBD2. Germline CDR1 and CDR2: SNHLY and FYNNEI. Unmatched junction bases numbered 8, after V lost 8 bases and J lost 4 bases. The CDR3 runs 14 residues. The DNA of the CDR3 is TGTGCCAGCTGGCAGGGACTAATGTACAATGAGCAGTTCTTC. Translated, it gives CASWQGLMYNEQFF.

The V and J genes are TRBV2 and TRBJ2-5; 9 nucleotides line up with TRBD1. The CDR3 loop spans 13 amino acids. Trimming cost V 6 bases and J 5 bases; bases outside gene matches: 4. Germline V gene lookup returns CDR1 SNHLY and CDR2 FYNNEI. In DNA, the CDR3 is TGTGCCAGCAGAGGGACAGGGCTGGAGACCCAGTACTTC. Amino acids: CASRGTGLETQYF.

This clone was detected a few times. CDR3 sequence: CASSLKTGYEQYF. The DNA of the CDR3 is TGTGCCAGCAGCTTAAAAACCGGCTACGAGCAGTACTTC. The V gene is TRBV7-7, the J gene TRBJ2-7; D uncertain. V was cut by 2 bases and J by 3 bases, with 8 bases left in between. The CDR3 loop spans 13 amino acids. Per the germline V gene, CDR1 is SSHAT and CDR2 is FNYEAQ (reference sequence).

This clone has more than one count but fewer than ten. The genes are TRBV28 and TRBJ1-5, with TRBD1 identical over 8 bases. CDR3 size: 16 residues. Per germline, CDR1 MDHEN and CDR2 SYDVKM. Germline trimming cut 7 bases from V and 5 bases from J; bases unmatched to any gene: 13. The CDR3 loop is CASTPNGQGGYQPQHF. The CDR3, as DNA: TGTGCCAGCACACCCAATGGACAGGGTGGATATCAGCCCCAGCATTTT.

In DNA, the CDR3 is TGCGCCAGCAGCTTGGGGAATTGTGGCAGGGGTAACACTGAAGCTTTCTTT. Its protein is CASSLGNCGRGNTEAFF. This chain connects TRBV5-1 to TRBJ1-1, with D possibly matching TRBD1 (6 bases). Germline CDR1 and CDR2: SGHRS and YFSETQ. The CDR3 totals 17 residues. V lost 0 bases, J lost 2 bases, and 17 bases lay in between.

The J gene is TRBJ2-7, the V gene TRBV28; D not certain. The CDR3 length is 17 residues. The V gene's germline CDR1 is MDHEN and CDR2 SYDVKM. V lost 5 bases and J 6 bases, leaving 26 bases between the germline ends. CDR3 sequence reads: CASSLPRRGSLNSEQYF. The CDR3 DNA reads TGTGCCAGCAGTCTCCCGCGGCGCGGCAGCCTAAACTCCGAGCAGTACTTC.